These 12 T cell receptor beta chains were all obtained from the same sample, sequenced in a study of blood T cell repertoires in COVID-19. Profiling relied on immunoSEQ multiplex PCR, and the TCRdb table lists in-frame clones only, not all of them. The sample lists about 200,000 clones, about 82% seen once, with around 0.93% in the top ten. The source material was peripheral blood. These receptors were obtained from a man aged 60 to 69 with COVID-19, enrolled during active disease.

The J gene is TRBJ1-2, the V gene TRBV30; possible D gene TRBD1, 5 bases. The CDR3 has 11 amino acids. The germline V and J ends were trimmed by 7 bases and 7 bases, with 13 bases remaining between them. Germline-derived CDR1 and CDR2 are GTSNPN and SVGIG (reference sequence). The CDR3 DNA reads as TGTGCCTCCACTCGGACACGTGGCTACACCTTC. Translation: CASTRTRGYTF.

V gene TRBV30 combines with J gene TRBJ2-7; weak D call: TRBD1 (9 bases). Trimming removed 3 bases from V and 1 base from J, with 22 bases in between. Germline V gene lookup returns CDR1 GTSNPN and CDR2 SVGIG (reference sequence). The CDR3 consists of 17 residues. The CDR3 sequence is CAWSHTGGIAGSYEQYF. The CDR3 nucleotides read TGTGCCTGGAGCCATACAGGGGGCATAGCGGGATCCTACGAGCAGTACTTC.

The rearrangement uses TRBV3-1 (or the pseudogene TRBV3-2) and TRBJ2-7, with D hard to call. The V gene's germline CDR1 is LGHDT and CDR2 YNNKEL (reference sequence). V lost 0 bases, J lost 4 bases, and 7 bases lay in between. The CDR3 spans 13 residues. The CDR3 DNA reads TGTGCCAGCAGCCAAGATATTGTGTACGAGCAGTACTTC. Translation: CASSQDIVYEQYF.

The chain combines TRBV9 with TRBJ1-2; possibly TRBD1 for D (6 bases). The CDR3 is made up of 17 amino acids. Germline V gives CDR1 SGDLS, CDR2 YYNGEE. V gave up 4 bases and J gave up 4 bases, with 23 bases separating them. The DNA for the CDR3 is TGTGCCAGCAGCCGGGACCCGGGGGGGGGCACCCTCTATGGCTACACCTTC. Protein sequence: CASSRDPGGGTLYGYTF.

This clone was seen only a few times. V and J are TRBV7-2 and TRBJ2-2; 7 bases align to TRBD1. The CDR3 covers 14 residues. The J segment lost 4 bases and the V segment lost 7 bases, leaving 6 bases of the junction unmatched. The germline V gene encodes CDR1 SGHTA and CDR2 FQGNSA. CDR3 protein: CASILGTATGELFF. The CDR3 DNA reads TGTGCCAGCATTCTCGGGACAGCCACCGGGGAGCTGTTTTTT.

Notes on this clone: This sample also contains other DNA sequences that code for the same CDR3. V gene TRBV6-2 or TRBV6-3 combines with J gene TRBJ1-1; possibly TRBD1 for D (5 bases). The CDR3 has 16 amino acids. In germline, CDR1 is MNHEY, CDR2 SVGEGT. The V and J ends lost 0 bases and 0 bases respectively, with 11 bases between them. The CDR3 sequence is CASSYSTGGVNTEAFF. CDR3 nucleotide sequence: TGTGCCAGCAGTTACTCGACGGGGGGGGTGAACACTGAAGCTTTCTTT.

This CDR3 is CSVRSGAYNEQFF. For the CDR3, the DNA is TGCAGCGTTCGGTCAGGGGCTTACAATGAGCAGTTCTTC. The gene calls are TRBV29-1 and TRBJ2-1; D perhaps matches TRBD1 (6 bases). Germline V gene sequence: CDR1 SQVTM, CDR2 ANQGSEA. The CDR3 extends over 13 amino acids. V was pared by 5 bases and J by 4 bases, with 12 bases between.

This clone appeared a few times. The chain has TRBV9 and TRBJ2-1; possible D gene TRBD2, 5 bases. V gave up 0 bases and J gave up 7 bases, with 17 bases separating them. CDR1 and CDR2 (germline): SGDLS, YYNGEE. This CDR3 is 16 amino acids long. CDR3 DNA: TGTGCCAGCAGCGTAGCTCCCCAAGGAGGTAAGAATGAGCAGTTCTTC. It is translated as CASSVAPQGGKNEQFF.

The chain carries TRBV5-8 and TRBJ2-3; TRBD2 matches at 11 bases. The CDR3 contains 15 residues. V gave up 1 base and J gave up 3 bases; unmatched junction bases: 1. CDR1 and CDR2 (germline): SGHTS, YDEGEE. CDR3 nucleotide sequence: TGTGCCAGCAGCTTGCGACTAGCGGGGACAGATACGCAGTATTTT. It is translated as CASSLRLAGTDTQYF.

This rearrangement joins TRBV7-9 to TRBJ1-6, with D tentatively TRBD1 (5 bases). This CDR3 spans 15 amino acids. V shed 2 bases and J shed 7 bases, with 12 bases lying between them. The germline gives CDR1 SEHNR, CDR2 FQNEAQ (reference sequence). The CDR3 nucleotides are TGTGCCAGCAGCTTACCAGGGCCAGGGAATTCACCCCTCCACTTT. Its protein is CASSLPGPGNSPLHF.

This rearrangement joins TRBV11-3 to TRBJ1-1; 7 bases line up with TRBD1. Looked up from germline, CDR1 is SGHNT and CDR2 is YENEEA. The CDR3 length is 16 residues. J lost 6 bases, V lost 7 bases, and 17 bases had no gene match. As DNA, the CDR3 is TGTGCCAGCAACTTTCTCGGTTCGGGACAGTCCCCTGAAGCTTTCTTT. Residues: CASNFLGSGQSPEAFF.

This clone has just a few counts. The DNA for the CDR3 is TGTGCTAGTGGTTTGGCCCAGGGGGGAGGTGAAAAACTGTTTTTT. It specifies CASGLAQGGGEKLFF. The chain uses TRBV12-5 and TRBJ1-4, with TRBD1 matching 7 bases. CDR3 length equals 15 residues. Looked up from germline, CDR1 is LGHNT and CDR2 is FRNRAP. V shed 1 base and J 7 bases; nucleotides not matched to a gene: 6. The full variable domain, rest sourced from reference TRBV12-5 and TRBJ1-4, is DARVTQTPRHKVTEMGQEVTMRCQPILGHNTVFWYRQTMMQGLELLAYFRNRAPLDDSGMPKDRFSAEMPDATLATLKIQPSEPRDSAVYFCASGLAQGGGEKLFFGSGTQLSVL.